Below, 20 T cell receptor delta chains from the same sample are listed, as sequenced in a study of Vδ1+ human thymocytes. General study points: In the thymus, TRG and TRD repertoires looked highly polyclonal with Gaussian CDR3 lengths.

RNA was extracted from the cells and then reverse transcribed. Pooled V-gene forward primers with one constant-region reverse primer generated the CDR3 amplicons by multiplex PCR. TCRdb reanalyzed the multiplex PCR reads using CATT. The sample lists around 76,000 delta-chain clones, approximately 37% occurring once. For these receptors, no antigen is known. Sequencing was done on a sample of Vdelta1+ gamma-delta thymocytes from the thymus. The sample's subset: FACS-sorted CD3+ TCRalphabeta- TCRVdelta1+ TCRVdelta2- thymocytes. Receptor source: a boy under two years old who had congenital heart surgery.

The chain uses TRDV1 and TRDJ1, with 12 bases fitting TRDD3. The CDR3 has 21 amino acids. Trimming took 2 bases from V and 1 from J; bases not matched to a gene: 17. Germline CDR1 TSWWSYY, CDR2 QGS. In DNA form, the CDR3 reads TGTGCTCTTGGGGAATTTTCAGTACTGGGGGATACAAGGGGGAGCACCGATAAACTCATCTTT. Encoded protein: CALGEFSVLGDTRGSTDKLIF.

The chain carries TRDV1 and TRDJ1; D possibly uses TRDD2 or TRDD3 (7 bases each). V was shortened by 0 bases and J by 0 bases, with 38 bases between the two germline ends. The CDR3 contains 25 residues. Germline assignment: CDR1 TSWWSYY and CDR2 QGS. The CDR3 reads CALGELEEGFSPLPLGVKYTDKLIF. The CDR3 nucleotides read TGTGCTCTTGGGGAACTTGAGGAAGGTTTTTCCCCCCTTCCTCTGGGGGTCAAGTACACCGATAAACTCATCTTT.

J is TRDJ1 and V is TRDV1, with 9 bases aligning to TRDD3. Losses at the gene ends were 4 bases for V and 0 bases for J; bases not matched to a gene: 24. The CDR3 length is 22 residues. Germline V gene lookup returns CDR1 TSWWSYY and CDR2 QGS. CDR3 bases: TGTGCTCTTGGGGTTGGCGAGAAGCTTTTCGGCCAACTGGGGGAGAACACCGATAAACTCATCTTT. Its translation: CALGVGEKLFGQLGENTDKLIF.

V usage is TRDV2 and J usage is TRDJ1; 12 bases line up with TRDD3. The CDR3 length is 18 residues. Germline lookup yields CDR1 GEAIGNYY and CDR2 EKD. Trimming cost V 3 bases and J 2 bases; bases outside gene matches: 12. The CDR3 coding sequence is TGTGCCTGTGACTTCAAGAACTGGGGGATACATAGAACCGATAAACTCATCTTT. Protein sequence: CACDFKNWGIHRTDKLIF.

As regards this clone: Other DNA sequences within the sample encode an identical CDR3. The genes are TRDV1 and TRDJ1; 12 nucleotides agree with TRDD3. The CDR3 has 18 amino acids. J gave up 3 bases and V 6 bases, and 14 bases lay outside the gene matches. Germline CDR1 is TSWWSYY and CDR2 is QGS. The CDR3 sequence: CALGLTASAGGYADKLIF. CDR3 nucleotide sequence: TGTGCTCTTGGTCTCACTGCCTCCGCTGGGGGATACGCCGATAAACTCATCTTT.

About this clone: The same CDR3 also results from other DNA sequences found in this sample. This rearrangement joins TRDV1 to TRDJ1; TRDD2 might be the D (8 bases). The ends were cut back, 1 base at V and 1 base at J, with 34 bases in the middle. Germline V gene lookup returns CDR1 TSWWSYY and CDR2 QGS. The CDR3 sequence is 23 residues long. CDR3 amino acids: CALGEPGLPKTGLGPLSTDKLIF. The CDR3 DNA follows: TGTGCTCTTGGGGAACCGGGCCTTCCTAAGACTGGACTGGGGCCCCTTTCCACCGATAAACTCATCTTT.

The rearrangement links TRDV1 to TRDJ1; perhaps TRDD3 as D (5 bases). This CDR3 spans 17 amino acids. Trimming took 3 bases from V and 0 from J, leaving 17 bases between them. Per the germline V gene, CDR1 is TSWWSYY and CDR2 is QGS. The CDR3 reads CALGDLSTGAYTDKLIF. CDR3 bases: TGTGCTCTTGGGGATCTAAGCACTGGAGCGTACACCGATAAACTCATCTTT.

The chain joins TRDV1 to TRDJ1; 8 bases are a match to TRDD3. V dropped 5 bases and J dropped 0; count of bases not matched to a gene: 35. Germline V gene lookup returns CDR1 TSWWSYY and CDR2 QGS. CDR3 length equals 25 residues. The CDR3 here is CALGPRLPFPSGILTGGQYTDKLIF. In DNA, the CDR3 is TGTGCTCTTGGGCCCAGACTTCCCTTCCCATCGGGGATACTCACGGGGGGGCAATACACCGATAAACTCATCTTT.

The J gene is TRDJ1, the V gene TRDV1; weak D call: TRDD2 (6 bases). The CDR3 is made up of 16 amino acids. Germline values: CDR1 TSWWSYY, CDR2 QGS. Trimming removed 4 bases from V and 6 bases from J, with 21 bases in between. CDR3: CALGGSPPSDGYKLIF. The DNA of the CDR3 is TGTGCTCTTGGGGGCTCCCCCCCTTCCGACGGTTATAAACTCATCTTT.

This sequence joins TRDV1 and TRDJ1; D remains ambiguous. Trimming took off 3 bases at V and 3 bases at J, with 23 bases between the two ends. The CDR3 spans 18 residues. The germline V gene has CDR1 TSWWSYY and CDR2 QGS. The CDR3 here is CALGDLFPGFPYADKLIF. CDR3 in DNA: TGTGCTCTTGGGGACCTTTTTCCCGGGTTTCCGTACGCCGATAAACTCATCTTT.

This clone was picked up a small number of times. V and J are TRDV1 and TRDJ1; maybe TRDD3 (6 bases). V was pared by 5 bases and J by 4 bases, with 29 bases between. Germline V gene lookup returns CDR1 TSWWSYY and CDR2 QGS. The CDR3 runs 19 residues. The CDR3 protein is CALGPPWGPYGGGFDKLIF. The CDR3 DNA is TGTGCTCTTGGGCCTCCTTGGGGGCCCTACGGTGGGGGCTTCGATAAACTCATCTTT.

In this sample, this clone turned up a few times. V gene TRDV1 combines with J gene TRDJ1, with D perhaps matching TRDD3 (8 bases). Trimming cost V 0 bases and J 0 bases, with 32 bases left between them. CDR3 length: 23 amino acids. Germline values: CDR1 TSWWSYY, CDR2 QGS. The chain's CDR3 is CALGELPQPLSYWGDHYTDKLIF. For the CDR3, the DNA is TGTGCTCTTGGGGAACTCCCCCAACCCCTTTCCTACTGGGGGGACCATTACACCGATAAACTCATCTTT.

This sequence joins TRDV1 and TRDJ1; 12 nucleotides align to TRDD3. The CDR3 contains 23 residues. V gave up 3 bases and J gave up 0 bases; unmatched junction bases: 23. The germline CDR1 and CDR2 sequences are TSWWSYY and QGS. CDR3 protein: CALGEPLPPPGGYAGLYTDKLIF. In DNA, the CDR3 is TGTGCTCTTGGGGAGCCCCTCCCGCCTCCTGGGGGATACGCGGGGTTGTACACCGATAAACTCATCTTT.

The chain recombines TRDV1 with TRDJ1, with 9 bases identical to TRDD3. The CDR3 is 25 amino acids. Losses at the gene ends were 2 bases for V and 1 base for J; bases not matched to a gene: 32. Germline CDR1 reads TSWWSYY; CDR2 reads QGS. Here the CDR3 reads CALGEFQQMSLLPLYWGTGTDKLIF. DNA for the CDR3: TGTGCTCTTGGGGAATTCCAACAAATGAGTCTCCTACCACTTTACTGGGGGACCGGCACCGATAAACTCATCTTT.

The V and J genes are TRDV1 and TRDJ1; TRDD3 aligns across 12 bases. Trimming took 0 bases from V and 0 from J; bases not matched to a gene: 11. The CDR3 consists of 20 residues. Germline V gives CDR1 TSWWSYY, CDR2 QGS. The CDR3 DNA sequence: TGTGCTCTTGGGGAACTAGGCCTACCCCACTGGGGGATACACACCGATAAACTCATCTTT. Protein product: CALGELGLPHWGIHTDKLIF.

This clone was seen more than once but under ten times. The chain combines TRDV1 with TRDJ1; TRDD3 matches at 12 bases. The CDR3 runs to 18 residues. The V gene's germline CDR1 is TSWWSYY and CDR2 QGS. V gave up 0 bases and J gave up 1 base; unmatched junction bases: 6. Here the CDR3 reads CALGELGLGDTPTDKLIF. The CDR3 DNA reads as TGTGCTCTTGGGGAACTGGGACTGGGGGATACCCCCACCGATAAACTCATCTTT.

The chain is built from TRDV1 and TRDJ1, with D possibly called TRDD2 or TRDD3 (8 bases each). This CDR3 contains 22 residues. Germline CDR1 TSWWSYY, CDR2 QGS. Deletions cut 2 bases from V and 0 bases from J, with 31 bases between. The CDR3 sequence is CALGELDFLRRGYPFYTDKLIF. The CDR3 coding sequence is TGTGCTCTTGGGGAATTAGACTTCCTACGGAGGGGATACCCGTTCTACACCGATAAACTCATCTTT.

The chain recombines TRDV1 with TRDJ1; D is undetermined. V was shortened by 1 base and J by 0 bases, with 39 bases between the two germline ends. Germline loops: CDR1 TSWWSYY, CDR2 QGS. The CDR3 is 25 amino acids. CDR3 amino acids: CALGEQYRTRSLLASLQMYTDKLIF. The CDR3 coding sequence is TGTGCTCTTGGGGAACAGTATCGGACCCGCTCCTTGTTGGCCTCTCTGCAAATGTACACCGATAAACTCATCTTT.

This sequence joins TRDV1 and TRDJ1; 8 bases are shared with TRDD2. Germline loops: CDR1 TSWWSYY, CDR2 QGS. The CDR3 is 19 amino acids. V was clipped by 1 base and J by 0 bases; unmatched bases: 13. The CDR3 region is CALGERLPTGPGYTDKLIF. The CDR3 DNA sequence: TGTGCTCTTGGGGAACGGCTTCCTACGGGTCCTGGGTACACCGATAAACTCATCTTT.

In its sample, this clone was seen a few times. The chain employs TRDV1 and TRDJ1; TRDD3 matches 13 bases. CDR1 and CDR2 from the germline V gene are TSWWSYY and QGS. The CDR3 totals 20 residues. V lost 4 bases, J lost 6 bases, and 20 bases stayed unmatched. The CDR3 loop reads CALGVLFLPLLGDTPHKLIF. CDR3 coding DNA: TGTGCTCTTGGGGTACTTTTCCTACCCCTACTGGGGGATACGCCGCATAAACTCATCTTT.